The 16 T cell receptor beta chains below all came from one sample that was sequenced in a study of regulatory T cells in long-lasting Graves disease. To make TCR beta libraries, researchers used iRepertoire HTBI primers and Arm-PCR of CDR3 regions. TCRdb called the multiplex PCR reads again in MiXCR, with one record for every CDR3 protein. The sample gives about 400,000 distinct CDR3 sequences, about 15% of which show up once; over 7% is in the top ten. As for time point: newly diagnosed GD, antithyroid drugs for less than 3 months. Researchers made the TCR library from RNA that was extracted from PBMCs. Separately, the same data were catalogued under a study of T cells in Graves' hyperthyroidism and ophthalmopathy.

The sequenced sample was peripheral blood mononuclear cells (PBMCs), obtained at new diagnosis, from a patient treated with antithyroid drugs. Receptors originate from a woman in her thirties or forties with Graves disease.

This clonotype was seen repeatedly, ten times or more. The chain joins TRBV28 to TRBJ2-7; D possibly corresponds to TRBD1 (6 bases). Between the trimmed V and J ends, which lost 6 bases and 3 bases, there was a span of 15 bases. The CDR3 has 14 amino acids. The germline gives CDR1 MDHEN, CDR2 SYDVKM. This CDR3 is CASSITGPLYEQYF. CDR3 nucleotides: TGTGCCAGCAGCATAACAGGGCCCCTCTACGAGCAGTACTTC.

This clonotype was counted only a few times. This CDR3 reads CASSLALTGALGGNTIYF. The DNA of the CDR3 is TGTGCCAGCAGCTTAGCCCTCACAGGAGCCCTTGGTGGAAACACCATATATTTT. The J gene is TRBJ1-3, the V gene TRBV7-2; perhaps TRBD1 as D (5 bases). Germline CDR1 reads SGHTA; CDR2 reads FQGNSA. Trimming left V 0 bases short and J 3 bases short, with 18 bases between. The CDR3 spans 18 residues.

Details on this clonotype: One base away lies a much larger clone, so this may be a sequencing read error. The chain carries TRBV3-1 and TRBJ2-1, with 12 nucleotides matching TRBD2. Germline CDR1 is LGHDT and CDR2 is YNNKEL (reference sequence). This CDR3 is built from 15 residues. The CDR3 region is CASSHLGLAGNEQLF. The CDR3 DNA sequence: TGTGCCAGCAGCCACTTAGGACTAGCGGGAAATGAGCAGCTCTTC.

The V and J genes are TRBV27 and TRBJ2-7; tentative D call: TRBD1 (6 bases). Germline V gene sequence: CDR1 MNHEY, CDR2 SMNVEV (reference sequence). V shed 8 bases and J shed 0 bases, with 14 bases lying between them. This CDR3 has 14 residues. The CDR3 reads CASSRTANSYEQYF. In DNA form, the CDR3 reads TGTGCCAGCTCCAGGACAGCAAACTCCTACGAGCAGTACTTC.

This clonotype was observed a few times. Possible read error: a much larger clone is one base away. The chain recombines TRBV6-5 with TRBJ1-1; 8 bases are a match to TRBD1. CDR3 length: 17 amino acids. Germline CDR1 and CDR2: MNHEY and SVGAGI. The CDR3 DNA sequence: TGTGCCAACAGTTACGGACACAGGGGGGCCGGAGCATCTGAAGCTTTCTTT. Residues: CANSYGHRGAGASEAFF.

This clonotype showed up many times. V is TRBV11-3 and J is TRBJ2-1, with 14 bases that match TRBD2. Trimming cost V 0 bases and J 6 bases; bases outside gene matches: 7. The germline V gene has CDR1 SGHNT and CDR2 YENEEA. The CDR3 has 18 residues. The CDR3 region is CASSLDGTGTSGSNEQFF. CDR3 nucleotides: TGTGCCAGCAGCTTAGACGGCACCGGGACTAGCGGGAGCAATGAGCAGTTCTTC.

This clonotype occurred many times. The J gene is TRBJ1-1, the V gene TRBV6-5; D possibly corresponds to TRBD1 (5 bases). Germline V gives CDR1 MNHEY, CDR2 SVGAGI. The CDR3 extends over 15 amino acids. Trimming removed 2 bases at V and 3 bases at J, with 13 bases between. The CDR3 DNA sequence: TGTGCCAGCAGTTACACACGCGGGGGAGACACTGAAGCTTTCTTT. Translated, it gives CASSYTRGGDTEAFF.

This clonotype has a count of ten or more. The chain couples TRBV29-1 to TRBJ2-3, with no clear D. Trimming removed 3 bases at V and 10 bases at J, with 2 bases between. The CDR3 loop spans 8 amino acids. CDR1 is SQVTM, CDR2 ANQGSEA, per germline. As DNA, the CDR3 is TGCAGCGTTGAGGCGCAGTATTTT. Amino acid sequence: CSVEAQYF.

Only a few counts were recorded for this clonotype. The chain uses TRBV5-5 and TRBJ1-4; D possibly corresponds to TRBD1 (5 bases). This CDR3 region has 13 residues. Deletions cut 2 bases from V and 8 bases from J, with 10 bases between. Germline assignment: CDR1 SGHKS and CDR2 YYEKEE (reference sequence). For the CDR3, the DNA is TGTGCCAGCAGCTTCGCAGGGCAGGAAAAACTGTTTTTT. This gives the protein CASSFAGQEKLFF.

This clonotype was seen only a few times. A much larger clone lies a single base off, so this may be a read error. The rearrangement links TRBV27 to TRBJ2-1; 9 bases align to TRBD2. This CDR3 spans 16 amino acids. Germline CDR1 reads MNHEY; CDR2 reads SMNVEV (reference sequence). The CDR3 is CASSQRLAVSCNEQFF. Here the CDR3 DNA reads TGTGCCAGCAGTCAAAGACTAGCGGTCTCCTGCAATGAGCAGTTCTTC.

This clonotype came up many times. The junction does not match germline at one end; this may be a read error. J is TRBJ2-5 and V is TRBV12-3 or TRBV12-4, with D perhaps TRBD1 (5 bases). The CDR3 contains 13 residues. In nucleotides, the CDR3 is TGTGCCAGCCGTTTCCAGGGTGGGGAGACCCAGTACTTC. It encodes CASRFQGGETQYF.

This clonotype was detected many times. This chain connects TRBV30 to TRBJ1-3; D gene unclear. V was cut by 0 bases and J by 1 base, with 1 base left in between. The CDR3 runs 12 residues. Germline CDR1 and CDR2: GTSNPN and SVGIG (reference sequence). This CDR3 is CAWSVSGNTIYF. The CDR3 nucleotides read TGTGCCTGGAGTGTATCTGGAAACACCATATATTTT.

Many counts were recorded for this clonotype. The CDR3 here is CASNTGTPRRGQFF. The DNA for the CDR3 is TGTGCCAGCAACACCGGGACACCGCGTCGTGGGCAGTTCTTC. The V call is TRBV27, the J call TRBJ2-1, with D possibly matching TRBD1 (6 bases). The CDR3 has 14 amino acids. Germline assignment: CDR1 MNHEY and CDR2 SMNVEV (reference sequence). The V and J ends lost 7 bases and 12 bases respectively, with 22 bases between them.

Concerning this clonotype: Germline is not matched at one junction end, which may reflect a read error. This chain links TRBV6-1 with TRBJ2-7, with 12 nucleotides matching TRBD2. The CDR3 has 16 amino acids. Germline V gene sequence: CDR1 MNHNS, CDR2 SASEGT. CDR3 amino acids: CASSEALLAGGGERYF. The CDR3 DNA reads TGTGCCAGCAGTGAAGCTCTACTAGCGGGAGGTGGCGAGCGGTACTTC.

In its sample, this clonotype was seen a few times. The chain links TRBV19 to TRBJ1-5; D not certain. The germline V and J ends were trimmed by 0 bases and 11 bases, with 11 bases remaining between them. CDR1 is LNHDA and CDR2 is SQIVND in the germline V gene (reference sequence). This CDR3 spans 13 amino acids. CDR3 bases: TGTGCCAGTAGTATAGATTTCAGGAGCTCCCAGCATTTT. This codes for CASSIDFRSSQHF.

This clonotype was observed at least ten times. The chain is built from TRBV18 and TRBJ1-1; perhaps TRBD1 as D (6 bases). Germline CDR1 is KGHSH and CDR2 is LQKENI. The CDR3 loop spans 14 amino acids. With 3 bases removed from V and 0 bases from J, the gap between germline ends came to 8 bases. CDR3 region: CASSPGHLNTEAFF. The CDR3 bases are TGTGCCAGCTCACCGGGACACCTGAACACTGAAGCTTTCTTT.